This passage covers 17 T cell receptor beta chains from one sample sequenced in a study of T cells in localized non-small cell lung cancer. Generated by immunoSEQ multiplex PCR, the TCRdb table keeps only in-frame clones and is missing some. Found here are 30,000 to 40,000 clones, approximately 86% of them singletons; the top ten hold around 6.4%. The source was peripheral blood, collected before any cancer treatment. These receptor sequences come from a man aged 35-69 years with stage I lung adenocarcinoma.

The table lists this clone with a count of one. This chain connects TRBV18 to TRBJ2-3; TRBD2 matches 14 bases. V gave up 3 bases and J gave up 3 bases; unmatched junction bases: 14. Germline V CDR1 and CDR2: KGHSH, LQKENI. The CDR3 contains 20 residues. The CDR3 loop is CASSPMRTSGRSVGTDTQYF. CDR3 bases: TGTGCCAGCTCACCGATGCGGACTAGCGGGAGGAGTGTTGGGACAGATACGCAGTATTTT.

This clone was seen a few times. This rearrangement joins TRBV11-1 to TRBJ1-2; 8 positions agree with TRBD1. J was trimmed by 4 bases and V by 2 bases; bases with no gene match: 9. The CDR3 runs 16 residues. From germline, CDR1 is SGHAT and CDR2 FQDESV (reference sequence). Written as DNA, the CDR3 is TGTGCCAGCAGCTTATCCGGGACAGGCACTACCTATGGCTACACCTTC. This encodes CASSLSGTGTTYGYTF.

This clone appeared once. V and J are TRBV2 and TRBJ2-5; 8 nucleotides align to TRBD1. The CDR3 contains 15 residues. V dropped 6 bases and J dropped 5; count of bases not matched to a gene: 11. Germline lookup yields CDR1 SNHLY and CDR2 FYNNEI. CDR3 sequence: CASSRQGPRGETQYF. CDR3 in DNA: TGTGCCAGCAGCCGACAGGGGCCTCGGGGGGAGACCCAGTACTTC.

The genes are TRBV14 and TRBJ2-1; perhaps TRBD2 as D (6 bases). Germline V gene sequence: CDR1 SGHDN, CDR2 FVKESK. The CDR3 loop spans 15 amino acids. V gave up 1 base and J gave up 7 bases, with 14 bases separating them. CDR3 nucleotide sequence: TGTGCCAGCAGCCAAGGAACGGGACTCGTAAATGAGCAGTTCTTC. It codes for CASSQGTGLVNEQFF.

The V gene is TRBV6-1, the J gene TRBJ2-7; D might be TRBD1 (6 bases). The V gene's germline CDR1 is MNHNS and CDR2 SASEGT. Trimming pared 8 bases from V and 3 bases from J, leaving 11 bases between. The CDR3 spans 12 residues. CDR3 region: CASLGDNYEQYF. CDR3 bases: TGTGCCAGCCTCGGGGACAACTACGAGCAGTACTTC.

This chain uses TRBV5-1 with TRBJ2-5, with 8 bases fitting TRBD1. Trimming at V came to 3 bases and at J to 2 bases, leaving 3 bases not matched to a gene. From germline, CDR1 is SGHRS and CDR2 YFSETQ. The CDR3 covers 14 residues. Written as DNA, the CDR3 is TGCGCCAGCAGCTCCCGGGACAGGCAAGAGACCCAGTACTTC. Protein: CASSSRDRQETQYF.

V gene TRBV27 combines with J gene TRBJ2-7, with 10 nucleotides matching TRBD2. The V and J ends lost 6 bases and 3 bases, in that order; junction bases with no gene match: 8. The germline gives CDR1 MNHEY, CDR2 SMNVEV (reference sequence). This CDR3 is built from 15 residues. CDR3: CASSRGVAGGYEQYF. The CDR3 region has the DNA TGTGCCAGCAGCCGGGGGGTAGCGGGAGGCTACGAGCAGTACTTC.

The chain uses TRBV19 and TRBJ2-7, with TRBD1 matching 7 bases. The ends lost 4 bases at V and 3 bases at J; junction bases unmatched: 9. The CDR3 has 15 residues. The germline V gene has CDR1 LNHDA and CDR2 SQIVND (reference sequence). CDR3 DNA: TGTGCCAGTAGTACAACGACAGGGTTAGGCTACGAGCAGTACTTC. Translated, it gives CASSTTTGLGYEQYF.

The chain is built from TRBV2 and TRBJ2-2, with 8 positions matching TRBD1. This CDR3 region has 16 residues. Germline CDR1 and CDR2: SNHLY and FYNNEI. Trimming at V came to 4 bases and at J to 5 bases, leaving 9 bases not matched to a gene. CDR3: CASSVGQGARTGELFF. As DNA, the CDR3 is TGTGCCAGCAGTGTGGGGCAGGGGGCGCGAACCGGGGAGCTGTTTTTT.

The chain has TRBV5-4 and TRBJ2-5; D remains ambiguous. In germline, CDR1 is SGHNT, CDR2 YYREEE (reference sequence). V was pared by 4 bases and J by 3 bases, with 10 bases between. The CDR3 runs 13 residues. The CDR3 reads CASSRQVEETQYF. DNA of the CDR3: TGTGCCAGCAGCCGACAAGTAGAAGAGACCCAGTACTTC.

There are a few counts of this clone. V gene TRBV2 combines with J gene TRBJ2-7; no definite D call. Germline CDR1 reads SNHLY; CDR2 reads FYNNEI. The V gene lost 4 bases and the J gene lost 3 bases, with 16 bases spanning the gap. The CDR3 is 15 residues long. Written as DNA, the CDR3 is TGTGCCAGCAGTGGTCGCACGGACGGTTACTACGAGCAGTACTTC. This translates into CASSGRTDGYYEQYF.

The V and J genes are TRBV11-2 and TRBJ2-7, with TRBD2 matching 8 bases. Trimming at V came to 3 bases and at J to 5 bases, leaving 6 bases not matched to a gene. This CDR3 spans 14 amino acids. Germline V CDR1 and CDR2: SGHAT, FQNNGV. The CDR3 coding sequence is TGTGCCAGCAGCTTTTTAACGGGAGGGAACGAGCAGTACTTC. The encoded protein is CASSFLTGGNEQYF.

J is TRBJ2-1 and V is TRBV7-8; weak D call: TRBD1 (5 bases). Trimming took off 0 bases at V and 13 bases at J, with 10 bases between the two ends. The CDR3 has 12 residues. The germline gives CDR1 SGHVS, CDR2 FQNEAQ. The CDR3, as DNA: TGTGCCAGCAGCTTAGCGGAAGGGGAACAGTTCTTC. This gives the protein CASSLAEGEQFF.

V usage is TRBV15 and J usage is TRBJ1-2; D might be TRBD1 (5 bases). The length of the CDR3 is 14 residues. V lost 1 base and J 2 bases, leaving 8 bases between the germline ends. The germline gives CDR1 LNHNV, CDR2 YYDKDF (reference sequence). Written as DNA, the CDR3 is TGTGCCACCAGCAGAGTCGAGGGGAACTATGGCTACACCTTC. This sequence encodes CATSRVEGNYGYTF.

The chain couples TRBV27 to TRBJ2-7; tentatively, D is TRBD1 (5 bases). Trimming removed 2 bases at V and 2 bases at J, with 10 bases between. From germline, CDR1 is MNHEY and CDR2 SMNVEV (reference sequence). The CDR3 length is 14 residues. This CDR3 reads CASSLGASPYEQYF. CDR3 nucleotide sequence: TGTGCCAGCAGTTTAGGGGCCAGCCCCTACGAGCAGTACTTC.

The chain is built from TRBV6-5 and TRBJ2-7, with a weak D call TRBD1 (6 bases). Per the germline V gene, CDR1 is MNHEY and CDR2 is SVGAGI. The V end lost 5 bases, the J end lost 9 bases, and 11 bases lay between the germline ends. The CDR3 is made up of 11 amino acids. In DNA, the CDR3 is TGTGCCAGCAGTGACTGGGGGCGGCAGTACTTC. This sequence encodes CASSDWGRQYF.

The table lists this clone with a few counts. The chain is built from TRBV2 and TRBJ2-3; 8 bases are shared with TRBD2. The length of the CDR3 is 16 residues. V was clipped by 5 bases and J by 2 bases; unmatched bases: 9. Germline V gives CDR1 SNHLY, CDR2 FYNNEI. Here the CDR3 reads CASSTGREGDTDTQYF. Written as DNA, the CDR3 is TGTGCCAGCAGTACCGGCCGGGAGGGAGACACAGATACGCAGTATTTT.